A single sample gave rise to the 18 T cell receptor beta chains below, sequenced in a study of blood T cell repertoires in COVID-19 (dated by TCRdb to 2018 to 2021). Libraries were built with the immunoSEQ multiplex PCR assay. In TCRdb, the immuneACCESS table is reduced to in-frame sequences with V and J assigned. These tables do not hold every clone; where another copy was compared, an unresolved V gene accounts for under half, and the others remain unexplained. This sample gives 200,000 or so clones in total; 65% to 90% of them show up just once. The ten largest clones take up under 2.5% of the sample. Specimen: peripheral blood. The origin of the receptors is a middle-aged man who had recovered from COVID-19.

The chain links TRBV24-1 to TRBJ2-1; maybe TRBD2 (6 bases). Trimming left V 3 bases short and J 12 bases short, with 20 bases between. CDR1 is KGHDR and CDR2 is SFDVKD in the germline V gene. This CDR3 has 15 residues. This CDR3 is CATSDPGRGSPSQFF. The CDR3 nucleotides are TGTGCCACCAGTGATCCCGGACGGGGGTCCCCTTCGCAGTTCTTC.

The chain couples TRBV30 to TRBJ1-4, with a tentative D call TRBD1 (5 bases). CDR3 size: 13 residues. The ends were cut back, 3 bases at V and 10 bases at J, with 15 bases in the middle. Germline CDR1 reads GTSNPN; CDR2 reads SVGIG (reference sequence). The CDR3 coding sequence is TGTGCCTGGAGCCCGGGGGTCGAGGGAAAACTGTTTTTT. Protein sequence: CAWSPGVEGKLFF. Looking up the rest from reference TRBV30 and TRBJ1-4 gives the full variable domain: SQTIHQWPATLVQPVGSPLSLECTVEGTSNPNLYWYRQAAGRGLQLLFYSVGIGQISSEVPQNLSASRPQDRQFILSSKKLLLSDSGFYLCAWSPGVEGKLFFGSGTQLSVL.

The rearrangement joins TRBV3-1 (or the pseudogene TRBV3-2) to TRBJ1-2; TRBD1 might be the D (6 bases). The CDR3 length is 14 residues. Trimming removed 8 bases from V and 6 bases from J, with 19 bases in between. CDR1 and CDR2 from the germline V gene are LGHDT and YNNKEL (reference sequence). The CDR3 sequence: CASGDRYAFDGYTF. CDR3 in DNA: TGTGCCAGCGGAGACAGGTACGCGTTCGATGGCTACACCTTC.

The V gene is TRBV11-2, the J gene TRBJ2-5; a weak D match, TRBD2 (5 bases). Trimming cost V 5 bases and J 2 bases, with 12 bases left between them. Germline CDR1 SGHAT, CDR2 FQNNGV. The CDR3 spans 14 residues. The CDR3 DNA reads TGTGCCAGCAGCCCTTTTGAGGGTCAAGAGACCCAGTACTTC. This translates into CASSPFEGQETQYF.

This sequence joins TRBV19 and TRBJ1-5; 11 bases agree with TRBD1. This CDR3 has 16 residues. The germline V gene has CDR1 LNHDA and CDR2 SQIVND (reference sequence). Trimming cost V 4 bases and J 11 bases; bases outside gene matches: 13. CDR3 residues: CASSRVMGTGGRAQHF. Here the CDR3 DNA reads TGTGCCAGTAGTAGGGTCATGGGGACAGGGGGTAGGGCCCAGCATTTT.

The chain employs TRBV11-3 and TRBJ2-7, with a tentative D call TRBD1 (5 bases). CDR1 is SGHNT and CDR2 is YENEEA in the germline V gene. This CDR3 comprises 15 residues. The V gene lost 6 bases and the J gene lost 2 bases, with 17 bases spanning the gap. Written as DNA, the CDR3 is TGTGCCAGCAGTTTTAGGGCAGGGCGACCCTACGAGCAGTACTTC. Translating it yields CASSFRAGRPYEQYF.

The rearrangement joins TRBV7-6 to TRBJ2-2; TRBD1 matches 8 bases. V was pared by 6 bases and J by 7 bases, with 4 bases of the junction left unmatched. Germline V gives CDR1 SGHVS, CDR2 FNYEAQ. The CDR3 loop spans 13 amino acids. The DNA for the CDR3 is TGTGCCAGCAGGCAGGGGGCGGGCGGGGAGCTGTTTTTT. It yields the protein CASRQGAGGELFF.

The rearrangement links TRBV28 to TRBJ1-5, with 9 positions matching TRBD1. This CDR3 has 18 residues. Trimming at V came to 1 base and at J to 3 bases, leaving 10 bases not matched to a gene. The germline V gene encodes CDR1 MDHEN and CDR2 SYDVKM. The CDR3: CASSLFWVQGAFNQPQHF. In DNA, the CDR3 is TGTGCCAGCAGTTTATTTTGGGTACAGGGGGCCTTCAATCAGCCCCAGCATTTT.

V gene TRBV19 combines with J gene TRBJ2-1; tentatively, D is TRBD1 (7 bases). This CDR3 contains 17 residues. Per the germline V gene, CDR1 is LNHDA and CDR2 is SQIVND (reference sequence). V was pared by 3 bases and J by 4 bases, with 19 bases between. The CDR3 bases are TGTGCCAGTAGTATCGGGGTACGGGCGGGACAGTACAATGAGCAGTTCTTC. Protein: CASSIGVRAGQYNEQFF.

The rearrangement joins TRBV18 to TRBJ2-5; D gene ambiguous. V lost 3 bases to trimming and J lost 1 base, with 3 bases between them. Germline assignment: CDR1 KGHSH and CDR2 LQKENI. This CDR3 has 12 residues. CDR3 coding DNA: TGTGCCAGCTCACCCCGCCAAGAGACCCAGTACTTC. Translated: CASSPRQETQYF.

This clone was seen just once. The J gene is TRBJ1-1, the V gene TRBV7-6; possibly TRBD1 for D (5 bases). Trimming stripped 2 bases from V and 3 bases from J, with 13 bases between. This CDR3 contains 15 residues. Germline V lookup: CDR1 SGHVS, CDR2 FNYEAQ. CDR3 sequence: CASSLRGIGDTEAFF. The CDR3 nucleotides read TGTGCCAGCAGCTTACGGGGGATAGGCGACACTGAAGCTTTCTTT.

The chain uses TRBV3-1 (or the pseudogene TRBV3-2) and TRBJ1-4, with D tentatively TRBD1 (6 bases). The CDR3 loop spans 14 amino acids. CDR1 and CDR2 from the germline V gene are LGHDT and YNNKEL (reference sequence). The V end was cut by 0 bases, the J end by 10 bases, with 12 bases between. The DNA for the CDR3 is TGTGCCAGCAGCCAAGAAAAGGGCAGGGGAAAACTGTTTTTT. Translating gives CASSQEKGRGKLFF.

This clone was seen only once. The J gene is TRBJ2-3, the V gene TRBV19; 8 bases map to TRBD2. Trimming at V came to 4 bases and at J to 0 bases, leaving 3 bases not matched to a gene. Germline lookup yields CDR1 LNHDA and CDR2 SQIVND (reference sequence). The CDR3 length is 15 residues. The CDR3, as DNA: TGTGCCAGTAGTAGCGGCGGGAGGAGCACAGATACGCAGTATTTT. Its translation is CASSSGGRSTDTQYF.

The chain combines TRBV5-1 with TRBJ2-6; D not resolved. The length of the CDR3 is 14 residues. Germline values: CDR1 SGHRS, CDR2 YFSETQ. Trimming removed 4 bases at V and 0 bases at J, with 5 bases between. The CDR3 coding sequence is TGCGCCAGCAGCCGCGTCTCTGGGGCCAACGTCCTGACTTTC. Its protein is CASSRVSGANVLTF. The variable domain in full, with the rest retrieved from reference TRBV5-1 and TRBJ2-6, is KAGVTQTPRYLIKTRGQQVTLSCSPISGHRSVSWYQQTPGQGLQFLFEYFSETQRNKGNFPGRFSGRQFSNSRSEMNVSTLELGDSALYLCASSRVSGANVLTFGAGSRLTVL.

This chain uses TRBV6-5 with TRBJ2-7, with D perhaps TRBD1 (5 bases). The V end was cut by 7 bases, the J end by 4 bases, with 14 bases between. This CDR3 spans 13 amino acids. Germline assignment: CDR1 MNHEY and CDR2 SVGAGI. The CDR3: CASKGWTTYEQYF. CDR3 DNA sequence: TGTGCCAGCAAAGGCTGGACAACTTACGAGCAGTACTTC.

The rearrangement uses TRBV5-1 and TRBJ2-3; 9 nucleotides agree with TRBD2. Per the germline V gene, CDR1 is SGHRS and CDR2 is YFSETQ. There are 15 residues in the CDR3. J was trimmed by 6 bases and V by 1 base; bases with no gene match: 6. CDR3 loop: CASSLTSGRSDTQYF. The CDR3 DNA reads as TGCGCCAGCAGCTTGACTAGCGGGCGGAGTGATACGCAGTATTTT. Full variable domain (outside the CDR3, taken from reference TRBV5-1 and TRBJ2-3): KAGVTQTPRYLIKTRGQQVTLSCSPISGHRSVSWYQQTPGQGLQFLFEYFSETQRNKGNFPGRFSGRQFSNSRSEMNVSTLELGDSALYLCASSLTSGRSDTQYFGPGTRLTVL.

V and J are TRBV19 and TRBJ2-7; D is unclear. The germline CDR1 and CDR2 sequences are LNHDA and SQIVND (reference sequence). This CDR3 spans 15 amino acids. V was shortened by 3 bases and J by 5 bases, with 17 bases between the two germline ends. The CDR3 region has the DNA TGTGCCAGTAGTATCTACTACCACGATGGCAACGAGCAGTACTTC. It yields the protein CASSIYYHDGNEQYF.

The chain joins TRBV2 to TRBJ1-5, with D unresolved. Trimming removed 8 bases from V and 0 bases from J, with 5 bases in between. CDR1 and CDR2 (germline): SNHLY, FYNNEI. CDR3 size: 12 residues. DNA of the CDR3: TGTGCCAGCGCCAGTAGCAATCAGCCCCAGCATTTT. It yields the protein CASASSNQPQHF.